The rows below give T cell receptor beta chains drawn from one sample of a study of T cell responses to AZD1222 COVID-19 vaccine. TCRdb's table, derived via immunoSEQ multiplex PCR, lists solely in-frame clones and lacks some. The sample carries fewer than 110,000 clones, about 90% recorded once. The material was peripheral blood, obtained on day 0 of AZD1222 vaccination. These TCRs come from an adult in good health. CDR3s include the opening cysteine and the closing phenylalanine or tryptophan. Each record gives: D gene, J gene, V gene, clone size, CDR3 protein, CDR3 DNA. The D gene is left open where the match is weak. Some rows mark clone size as missing; the rest say once, few, many or name a class of expanded clone.

d_gene: TRBD1; j_gene: TRBJ2-7; v_gene: TRBV2; abundance: -; CDR3aa: CASSPNRDRTYEQYF; CDR3nt: TGTGCCAGCAGCCCTAACCGGGACAGAACCTACGAGCAGTACTTC
d_gene: -; j_gene: TRBJ2-7; v_gene: TRBV27; abundance: -; CDR3aa: CASSLFPGPVGQYF; CDR3nt: TGTGCCAGCAGTTTATTCCCGGGGCCCGTGGGACAGTACTTC
d_gene: -; j_gene: TRBJ2-7; v_gene: TRBV30; abundance: -; CDR3aa: CAWSSRGSSEQYF; CDR3nt: TGTGCCTGGAGTTCCCGGGGCTCCTCCGAGCAGTACTTC
d_gene: TRBD1; j_gene: TRBJ1-6; v_gene: TRBV6-4; abundance: -; CDR3aa: CASSDGQGVSPLHF; CDR3nt: TGTGCCAGCAGCGACGGACAGGGGGTCTCACCCCTCCACTTT
d_gene: -; j_gene: TRBJ1-2; v_gene: TRBV19; abundance: -; CDR3aa: CASSIGRGYTF; CDR3nt: TGTGCCAGTAGTATCGGGCGAGGCTACACCTTC
d_gene: TRBD1; j_gene: TRBJ2-3; v_gene: TRBV7-8; abundance: -; CDR3aa: CASSLRTRTGGSTDTQYF; CDR3nt: TGTGCCAGCAGCCTACGCACGCGGACAGGGGGGAGCACAGATACGCAGTATTTT
d_gene: -; j_gene: TRBJ2-7; v_gene: TRBV5-7; abundance: -; CDR3aa: CASTPGWVEQYF; CDR3nt: TGTGCCAGCACCCCGGGGTGGGTCGAGCAGTACTTC
d_gene: -; j_gene: TRBJ2-5; v_gene: TRBV6-6; abundance: -; CDR3aa: CASSYSMAEQETQYF; CDR3nt: TGTGCCAGCAGTTACTCGATGGCGGAACAAGAGACCCAGTACTTC
d_gene: -; j_gene: TRBJ1-1; v_gene: TRBV30; abundance: -; CDR3aa: CAWSETRAFF; CDR3nt: TGTGCCTGGAGTGAAACGAGGGCTTTCTTT
d_gene: -; j_gene: TRBJ2-7; v_gene: TRBV3-1/TRBV3-2; abundance: -; CDR3aa: CASSHAGHLFPREQYF; CDR3nt: TGTGCCAGCAGCCATGCGGGACACCTCTTCCCGAGGGAGCAGTACTTC
d_gene: -; j_gene: TRBJ2-3; v_gene: TRBV2; abundance: few; CDR3aa: CASSRPFTDTQYF; CDR3nt: TGTGCCAGCAGTCGGCCTTTCACAGATACGCAGTATTTT
d_gene: -; j_gene: TRBJ2-5; v_gene: TRBV9; abundance: -; CDR3aa: CASSARLGLLETQYF; CDR3nt: TGTGCCAGCAGCGCACGGCTGGGACTTCTGGAGACCCAGTACTTC
d_gene: TRBD1; j_gene: TRBJ2-7; v_gene: TRBV27; abundance: -; CDR3aa: CASSWDRDSYEQYF; CDR3nt: TGTGCCAGCAGTTGGGACAGGGATAGCTACGAGCAGTACTTC
d_gene: TRBD1; j_gene: TRBJ1-2; v_gene: TRBV30; abundance: -; CDR3aa: CAWSGQGYGYTF; CDR3nt: TGTGCCTGGAGTGGACAGGGTTATGGCTACACCTTC
d_gene: TRBD1; j_gene: TRBJ1-6; v_gene: TRBV4-1; abundance: -; CDR3aa: CASSRTGGNSPLHF; CDR3nt: TGCGCCAGCAGCCGCACAGGGGGAAATTCACCCCTCCACTTT
d_gene: TRBD1; j_gene: TRBJ2-7; v_gene: TRBV3-1/TRBV3-2; abundance: few; CDR3aa: CASSQSTGVYDEQYF; CDR3nt: TGTGCCAGCAGCCAGTCTACAGGGGTATATGACGAGCAGTACTTC
d_gene: -; j_gene: TRBJ2-2; v_gene: TRBV6-4; abundance: -; CDR3aa: CASYNTGELFF; CDR3nt: TGTGCCAGCTACAACACCGGGGAGCTGTTTTTT
d_gene: -; j_gene: TRBJ1-1; v_gene: TRBV5-1; abundance: few; CDR3aa: CASRLENTEAFF; CDR3nt: TGCGCCAGCAGATTGGAGAACACTGAAGCTTTCTTT
d_gene: -; j_gene: TRBJ1-4; v_gene: TRBV6-5; abundance: -; CDR3aa: CASSYSRSSTVEKLFF; CDR3nt: TGTGCCAGCAGTTACTCGAGGTCCAGTACCGTTGAAAAACTGTTTTTT
d_gene: -; j_gene: TRBJ2-7; v_gene: TRBV5-5; abundance: -; CDR3aa: CASSLRYGISYEQYF; CDR3nt: TGTGCCAGCAGCTTGAGGTATGGAATCTCCTACGAGCAGTACTTC
d_gene: -; j_gene: TRBJ2-6; v_gene: TRBV20-1; abundance: -; CDR3aa: CSASPYSGANVLTF; CDR3nt: TGCAGTGCTAGTCCGTACTCTGGGGCCAACGTCCTGACTTTC
d_gene: TRBD1; j_gene: TRBJ2-2; v_gene: TRBV19; abundance: once; CDR3aa: CASRDREPGELFF; CDR3nt: TGTGCCAGCCGGGACAGGGAGCCCGGGGAGCTGTTTTTT
d_gene: TRBD2; j_gene: TRBJ2-5; v_gene: TRBV2; abundance: -; CDR3aa: CASRPGTSGGVQETQYF; CDR3nt: TGTGCCAGCCGGCCCGGGACTAGCGGGGGGGTACAAGAGACCCAGTACTTC
d_gene: -; j_gene: TRBJ1-6; v_gene: TRBV5-4; abundance: -; CDR3aa: CASSFGSARGSPLHF; CDR3nt: TGTGCCAGCAGCTTCGGCAGCGCGAGGGGTTCACCCCTCCACTTT
d_gene: -; j_gene: TRBJ2-1; v_gene: TRBV5-1; abundance: -; CDR3aa: CASSPGVYNEQFF; CDR3nt: TGCGCCAGCAGCCCGGGGGTTTACAATGAGCAGTTCTTC
d_gene: -; j_gene: TRBJ1-5; v_gene: TRBV6-5; abundance: -; CDR3aa: CASSYSSRAPQHF; CDR3nt: TGTGCCAGCAGTTACTCGAGCAGGGCGCCCCAGCATTTT
d_gene: -; j_gene: TRBJ1-2; v_gene: TRBV29-1; abundance: -; CDR3aa: CSVKPGEDHGYTF; CDR3nt: TGCAGCGTCAAACCTGGAGAAGATCATGGCTACACCTTC
d_gene: -; j_gene: TRBJ1-1; v_gene: TRBV18; abundance: -; CDR3aa: CASSPRRADTEAFF; CDR3nt: TGTGCCAGCTCACCTCGTAGGGCTGACACTGAAGCTTTCTTT
d_gene: TRBD2; j_gene: TRBJ2-2; v_gene: TRBV6-5; abundance: -; CDR3aa: CAGRDYRTGELFF; CDR3nt: TGTGCCGGCCGGGACTACCGCACCGGGGAGCTGTTTTTT
d_gene: TRBD1; j_gene: TRBJ2-7; v_gene: TRBV7-6; abundance: once; CDR3aa: CATSEGGQGREQYF; CDR3nt: TGTGCTACGTCTGAGGGGGGACAGGGACGCGAGCAGTACTTC
d_gene: -; j_gene: TRBJ2-3; v_gene: TRBV29-1; abundance: -; CDR3aa: CSVTWDTQYF; CDR3nt: TGCAGCGTTACGTGGGATACGCAGTATTTT
d_gene: -; j_gene: TRBJ2-2; v_gene: TRBV29-1; abundance: -; CDR3aa: CSVKLRGTTGELFF; CDR3nt: TGCAGCGTTAAGCTCAGGGGAACCACCGGGGAGCTGTTTTTT
d_gene: TRBD1; j_gene: TRBJ1-4; v_gene: TRBV12-3/TRBV12-4; abundance: -; CDR3aa: CASSDRGGEKLFF; CDR3nt: TGTGCCAGCAGCGACAGGGGAGGGGAAAAACTGTTTTTT
d_gene: -; j_gene: TRBJ1-2; v_gene: TRBV19; abundance: -; CDR3aa: CASSSDYYGYTF; CDR3nt: TGTGCCAGTAGTTCCGACTACTATGGCTACACCTTC
d_gene: -; j_gene: TRBJ1-4; v_gene: TRBV5-1; abundance: -; CDR3aa: CASRTIPATNEKLFF; CDR3nt: TGCGCCAGCAGGACAATTCCTGCAACTAATGAAAAACTGTTTTTT
d_gene: -; j_gene: TRBJ1-5; v_gene: TRBV11-2; abundance: -; CDR3aa: CASSLDLGGNQPQHF; CDR3nt: TGTGCCAGCAGCTTAGATTTGGGAGGGAATCAGCCCCAGCATTTT
d_gene: -; j_gene: TRBJ1-2; v_gene: TRBV6-6; abundance: -; CDR3aa: CASTNAGSGEDYGYTF; CDR3nt: TGTGCCAGCACCAACGCGGGGTCTGGGGAGGACTATGGCTACACCTTC
d_gene: -; j_gene: TRBJ2-5; v_gene: TRBV2; abundance: -; CDR3aa: CASSNYGETQYF; CDR3nt: TGTGCCAGCAGTAACTATGGGGAGACCCAGTACTTC
d_gene: -; j_gene: TRBJ2-7; v_gene: TRBV2; abundance: -; CDR3aa: CASNEGLGGFNEQYF; CDR3nt: TGTGCCAGCAACGAGGGGCTTGGTGGTTTTAACGAGCAGTACTTC
d_gene: -; j_gene: TRBJ2-3; v_gene: TRBV7-6; abundance: -; CDR3aa: CASSLQLLGTDTQYF; CDR3nt: TGTGCCAGCAGCTTACAGCTCCTAGGCACAGATACGCAGTATTTT
d_gene: TRBD2; j_gene: TRBJ2-5; v_gene: TRBV11-2; abundance: -; CDR3aa: CASSLVSPRRGGRETQYF; CDR3nt: TGTGCCAGCAGCTTAGTCTCCCCTAGGCGGGGGGGACGGGAGACCCAGTACTTC
d_gene: TRBD1; j_gene: TRBJ2-7; v_gene: TRBV4-1; abundance: -; CDR3aa: CASSQVEDRVFYEQYF; CDR3nt: TGCGCCAGCAGCCAAGTGGAGGACAGGGTGTTCTACGAGCAGTACTTC
d_gene: -; j_gene: TRBJ1-6; v_gene: TRBV21-1; abundance: -; CDR3aa: CASSKGPGRNSPLHF; CDR3nt: TGTGCCAGCAGCAAAGGACCGGGGAGGAATTCACCCCTCCACTTT
d_gene: TRBD1; j_gene: TRBJ2-7; v_gene: TRBV19; abundance: -; CDR3aa: CASSTRQGGEQYF; CDR3nt: TGTGCCAGTAGTACCCGACAGGGTGGCGAGCAGTACTTC
d_gene: TRBD1; j_gene: TRBJ2-1; v_gene: TRBV6-2/TRBV6-3; abundance: -; CDR3aa: CASSPPGTDYNEQFF; CDR3nt: TGTGCCAGCAGTCCCCCCGGGACAGACTACAATGAGCAGTTCTTC
d_gene: -; j_gene: TRBJ1-2; v_gene: TRBV15; abundance: -; CDR3aa: CATSRDLGTITYGYTF; CDR3nt: TGTGCCACCAGCAGAGATCTAGGGACAATTACTTATGGCTACACCTTC
d_gene: -; j_gene: TRBJ2-7; v_gene: TRBV30; abundance: -; CDR3aa: CAWSRGDYEQYF; CDR3nt: TGTGCCTGGAGCCGCGGAGACTACGAGCAGTACTTC
d_gene: -; j_gene: TRBJ1-2; v_gene: TRBV20-1; abundance: few; CDR3aa: CSARDRGGYTF; CDR3nt: TGCAGTGCTAGAGATCGGGGGGGCTACACCTTC
d_gene: -; j_gene: TRBJ1-3; v_gene: TRBV21-1; abundance: -; CDR3aa: CASIAQPGQFISSGNTIYF; CDR3nt: TGTGCCAGCATTGCGCAACCGGGACAGTTCATTTCCTCTGGAAACACCATATATTTT
d_gene: -; j_gene: TRBJ2-1; v_gene: TRBV7-2; abundance: -; CDR3aa: CASSLGVSVYNEQFF; CDR3nt: TGTGCCAGCAGCTTAGGGGTTTCGGTCTACAATGAGCAGTTCTTC
d_gene: -; j_gene: TRBJ1-4; v_gene: TRBV5-6; abundance: -; CDR3aa: CASSFLSEQLVGEKLFF; CDR3nt: TGTGCCAGCAGCTTTCTCTCGGAGCAGTTAGTAGGGGAAAAACTGTTTTTT
d_gene: -; j_gene: TRBJ2-5; v_gene: TRBV30; abundance: -; CDR3aa: CAWSRFVWGSALETQYF; CDR3nt: TGTGCCTGGAGCCGATTCGTGTGGGGGAGCGCCTTGGAGACCCAGTACTTC
d_gene: TRBD2; j_gene: TRBJ2-7; v_gene: TRBV11-2; abundance: -; CDR3aa: CASSLGLAGGPAFEQYF; CDR3nt: TGTGCCAGCAGCCTGGGACTAGCGGGGGGCCCCGCCTTTGAGCAGTACTTC